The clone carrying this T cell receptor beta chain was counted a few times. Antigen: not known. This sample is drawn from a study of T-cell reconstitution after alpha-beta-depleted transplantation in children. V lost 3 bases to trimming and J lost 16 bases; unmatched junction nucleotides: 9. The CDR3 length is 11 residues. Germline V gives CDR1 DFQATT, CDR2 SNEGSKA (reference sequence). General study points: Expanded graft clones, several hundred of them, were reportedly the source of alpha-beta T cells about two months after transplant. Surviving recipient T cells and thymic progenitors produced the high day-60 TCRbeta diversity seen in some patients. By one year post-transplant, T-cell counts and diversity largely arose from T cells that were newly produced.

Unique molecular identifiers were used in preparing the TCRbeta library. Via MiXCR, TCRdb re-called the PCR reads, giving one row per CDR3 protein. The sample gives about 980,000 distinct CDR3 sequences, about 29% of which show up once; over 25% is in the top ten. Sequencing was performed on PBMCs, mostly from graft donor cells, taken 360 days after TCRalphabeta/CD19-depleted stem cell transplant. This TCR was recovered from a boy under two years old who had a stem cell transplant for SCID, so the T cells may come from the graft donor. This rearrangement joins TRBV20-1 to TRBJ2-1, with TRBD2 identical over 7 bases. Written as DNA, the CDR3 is TGCAGTGCTAGTGAGTGGACTAGAGTATTCTTC. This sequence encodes CSASEWTRVFF.